This T cell receptor beta chain was captured by sequencing in a study of human T cells and chemical hapten exposure. The study, taken as a whole, reports: DPC sensitization did not alter TCRs above 1 in 1000 frequency.

Time point noted: patch test 2, 6 weeks after DPC sensitization. The treatment denotes: therapeutic diphenylcyclopropenone sensitization with weekly scalp DPC. Blood collection happened ahead of applying each patch test. This clonotype was seen ten or more times. Its antigen remains unidentified. V dropped 6 bases and J dropped 0; count of bases not matched to a gene: 3. The germline V gene has CDR1 SQVTM and CDR2 ANQGSEA. This CDR3 comprises 13 residues. What the library attached to individual cDNA molecules were unique molecular identifiers. TCRdb passed the RACE reads through MiXCR, listing each CDR3 protein once. The profile shows about 400,000 distinct CDR3 sequences, about 6.9% of them singletons.

The chain combines TRBV29-1 with TRBJ1-1; 8 bases fit TRBD1. Sample: whole blood, taken in connection with sensitization to the hapten diphenylcyclopropenone (DPC). This TCR derives from a young woman with alopecia areata. Some clones in this sample may be carry-over from other donors' samples. This CDR3 is CSVLDRVNTEAFF. In DNA, the CDR3 is TGCAGCGTCTTGGACAGGGTGAACACTGAAGCTTTCTTT.